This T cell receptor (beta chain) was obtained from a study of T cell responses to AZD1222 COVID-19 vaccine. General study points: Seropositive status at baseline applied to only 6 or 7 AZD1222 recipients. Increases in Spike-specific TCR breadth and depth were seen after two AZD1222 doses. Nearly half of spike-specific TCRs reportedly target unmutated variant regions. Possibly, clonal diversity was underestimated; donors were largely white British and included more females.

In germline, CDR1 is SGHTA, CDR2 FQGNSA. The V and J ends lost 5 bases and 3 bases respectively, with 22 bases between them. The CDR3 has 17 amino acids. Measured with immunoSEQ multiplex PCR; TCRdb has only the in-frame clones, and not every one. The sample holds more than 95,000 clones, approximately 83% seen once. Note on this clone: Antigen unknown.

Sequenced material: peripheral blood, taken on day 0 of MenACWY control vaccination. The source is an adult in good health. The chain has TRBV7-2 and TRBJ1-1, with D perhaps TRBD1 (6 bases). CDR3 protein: CASSPWISTGTDTEAFF. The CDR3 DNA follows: TGTGCCAGCAGCCCCTGGATCTCTACAGGGACTGACACTGAAGCTTTCTTT.